Each of the 22 T cell receptor beta chains below was sequenced from the same sample in a study of glioma-infiltrating T cells after dendritic cell vaccination. Libraries were prepared by immunoSEQ multiplex PCR; TCRdb keeps only in-frame clonotypes and omits some of them. The sample contains about 73,000 clones, almost 85% of which appear only once. The sample was blood, taken before dendritic cell vaccination. The receptors originated from a human donor with glioblastoma.

The V and J genes are TRBV7-9 and TRBJ1-1, with TRBD1 matching over 7 bases. V dropped 5 bases and J dropped 4; count of bases not matched to a gene: 7. Germline CDR1 SEHNR, CDR2 FQNEAQ (reference sequence). The CDR3 extends over 14 amino acids. The CDR3 DNA sequence: TGTGCCAGCAGCACAGGGGTCCCTCTCACTGAAGCTTTCTTT. Translation: CASSTGVPLTEAFF.

The CDR3 region has the DNA TGTGCCAGCAGTGAAGTGCGGGGGGCCATAGATACGCAGTATTTT. Its translation is CASSEVRGAIDTQYF. This rearrangement joins TRBV6-1 to TRBJ2-3, with TRBD2 identical over 8 bases. The germline V gene encodes CDR1 MNHNS and CDR2 SASEGT. The CDR3 is 15 residues long. V trimming: 1 base; J trimming: 5 bases; junction bases outside the gene matches: 5.

The rearrangement uses TRBV5-1 and TRBJ2-1; no reliable D call. The V end was cut by 3 bases, the J end by 2 bases, with 15 bases between. CDR1 is SGHRS, CDR2 YFSETQ, per germline. This CDR3 spans 16 amino acids. Here the CDR3 reads CASSSISRGTYNEQFF. The CDR3 DNA reads TGCGCCAGCAGCTCCATATCACGCGGAACCTACAATGAGCAGTTCTTC.

The rearrangement joins TRBV6-6 to TRBJ1-2, with D perhaps TRBD1 (5 bases). The V gene's germline CDR1 is MNHNY and CDR2 SVGAGI (reference sequence). The CDR3 is made up of 14 amino acids. Trimming took 2 bases from V and 2 from J, leaving 9 bases between them. The CDR3 protein is CASSYGAGNYGYTF. The CDR3 region has the DNA TGTGCCAGCAGTTACGGGGCAGGGAACTATGGCTACACCTTC.

The chain combines TRBV11-2 with TRBJ1-1, with D possibly TRBD1 on 6 matching bases. CDR1 is SGHAT, CDR2 FQNNGV, per germline. This CDR3 has 16 residues. The germline V and J ends were trimmed by 1 base and 4 bases, with 16 bases remaining between them. The CDR3 DNA reads as TGTGCCAGCAGCTTAGCCGGAGGCAGCAGGGGCACTGAAGCTTTCTTT. As protein: CASSLAGGSRGTEAFF. The full variable domain, completed using reference TRBV11-2 and TRBJ1-1, is EAGVAQSPRYKIIEKRQSVAFWCNPISGHATLYWYQQILGQGPKLLIQFQNNGVVDDSQLPKDRFSAERLKGVDSTLKIQPAKLEDSAVYLCASSLAGGSRGTEAFFGQGTRLTVV.

For the CDR3, the DNA is TGTGCTAGTGGTATGCGAACCGGGACAGGGGATAGCTCCTATAATTCACCCCTCCACTTT. It yields the protein CASGMRTGTGDSSYNSPLHF. The gene calls are TRBV12-5 and TRBJ1-6; 10 nucleotides line up with TRBD1. Losses at the gene ends were 5 bases for V and 0 bases for J; bases not matched to a gene: 13. Germline CDR1 LGHNT, CDR2 FRNRAP. This CDR3 region has 20 residues.

This rearrangement joins TRBV19 to TRBJ1-2; D ambiguous. The ends were cut back, 10 bases at V and 4 bases at J, with 13 bases in the middle. CDR1 is LNHDA and CDR2 is SQIVND in the germline V gene (reference sequence). This CDR3 has 12 residues. The CDR3 region has the DNA TGTGCCACCGCGGGAGTCTTCTATGGCTACACCTTC. It codes for CATAGVFYGYTF.

This clone was seen only a few times. The genes are TRBV27 and TRBJ2-7; possible D gene TRBD1, 6 bases. Germline V gene sequence: CDR1 MNHEY, CDR2 SMNVEV (reference sequence). V was shortened by 5 bases and J by 1 base, with 15 bases between the two germline ends. The length of the CDR3 is 15 residues. The DNA for the CDR3 is TGTGCCAGCAGTCCTACCGGGACACGGTCCTACGAGCAGTACTTC. Its translation is CASSPTGTRSYEQYF.

This clone was seen a single time. V usage is TRBV28 and J usage is TRBJ2-7, with D maybe TRBD1 (6 bases). Per germline, CDR1 MDHEN and CDR2 SYDVKM. V was pared by 10 bases and J by 2 bases, with 15 bases between. This CDR3 region has 13 residues. The DNA for the CDR3 is TGTGCCACTTCTCCCGGACAGACCTACGAGCAGTACTTC. Encoded protein: CATSPGQTYEQYF.

V gene TRBV5-1 combines with J gene TRBJ2-6, with TRBD1 matching 11 bases. J lost 0 bases, V lost 4 bases, and 3 bases had no gene match. The CDR3 has 17 amino acids. In germline, CDR1 is SGHRS, CDR2 YFSETQ. CDR3 coding DNA: TGCGCCAGCAGCAGTGGGACAGGGGGCTCTGGGGCCAACGTCCTGACTTTC. It translates to CASSSGTGGSGANVLTF. The whole variable domain, remainder taken from reference TRBV5-1 and TRBJ2-6, is KAGVTQTPRYLIKTRGQQVTLSCSPISGHRSVSWYQQTPGQGLQFLFEYFSETQRNKGNFPGRFSGRQFSNSRSEMNVSTLELGDSALYLCASSSGTGGSGANVLTFGAGSRLTVL.

The rearrangement links TRBV10-3 to TRBJ1-2; D is ambiguous. The V and J ends lost 5 bases and 7 bases respectively, with 17 bases between them. CDR1 is ENHRY, CDR2 SYGVKD, per germline. This CDR3 comprises 14 residues. CDR3 nucleotide sequence: TGTGCCATCAGTCCGCGGGAGGAACAGCCTGGCTACACCTTC. Protein product: CAISPREEQPGYTF.

The rearrangement links TRBV5-1 to TRBJ2-1, with D possibly being TRBD2 (5 bases). CDR3 size: 15 residues. Trimming removed 0 bases from V and 3 bases from J, with 10 bases in between. Germline CDR1 and CDR2: SGHRS and YFSETQ. CDR3 coding DNA: TGCGCCAGCAGCTTGGGGGGAGCACACTACAATGAGCAGTTCTTC. Amino acids: CASSLGGAHYNEQFF.

This clone was seen only once. The V gene is TRBV19, the J gene TRBJ1-1; 7 nucleotides align to TRBD1. Germline assignment: CDR1 LNHDA and CDR2 SQIVND (reference sequence). Trimming at V came to 5 bases and at J to 6 bases, leaving 6 bases not matched to a gene. This CDR3 has 13 residues. Here the CDR3 DNA reads TGTGCCAGTAGTTCACAGGGGATGTCTGAAGCTTTCTTT. Its translation: CASSSQGMSEAFF. Looking up the rest from reference TRBV19 and TRBJ1-1 gives the full variable domain: DGGITQSPKYLFRKEGQNVTLSCEQNLNHDAMYWYRQDPGQGLRLIYYSQIVNDFQKGDIAEGYSVSREKKESFPLTVTSAQKNPTAFYLCASSSQGMSEAFFGQGTRLTVV.

The chain couples TRBV9 to TRBJ2-5, with 8 bases fitting TRBD2. J lost 7 bases, V lost 4 bases, and 15 bases had no gene match. The CDR3 sequence is 16 residues long. The germline CDR1 and CDR2 sequences are SGDLS and YYNGEE. CDR3 bases: TGTGCCAGCAGCTCTCGCGGGCTAGCGGGTCCGGCGACCCAGTACTTC. This codes for CASSSRGLAGPATQYF.

The genes are TRBV5-1 and TRBJ1-4, with D possibly TRBD1 on 6 matching bases. The germline V gene has CDR1 SGHRS and CDR2 YFSETQ. The length of the CDR3 is 17 residues. V was cut by 0 bases and J by 6 bases, with 18 bases left in between. In nucleotides, the CDR3 is TGCGCCAGCAGCTTGGGGGCAGGCCCCAGGGGTTATGAAAAACTGTTTTTT. Translated: CASSLGAGPRGYEKLFF.

About this clone itself: At one end the junction does not follow the germline gene, possibly because of a read error. In nucleotides, the CDR3 is TGTGCCAGTAGAATAGCGGGAGTGGATACGCAGTATTTT. It is translated as CASRIAGVDTQYF. The rearrangement joins TRBV19 to TRBJ2-3, with TRBD2 matching 9 bases. Per the germline V gene, CDR1 is LNHDA and CDR2 is SQIVND (reference sequence). The CDR3 loop spans 13 amino acids.

In DNA form, the CDR3 reads TGCGCCAGCAGCTTGGTTGCGGGGGCCAAAAACATTCAGTACTTC. Translated, it gives CASSLVAGAKNIQYF. This chain connects TRBV5-1 to TRBJ2-4, with D perhaps TRBD2 (6 bases). Germline CDR1 and CDR2: SGHRS and YFSETQ. V was shortened by 0 bases and J by 1 base, with 8 bases between the two germline ends. The CDR3 consists of 15 residues.

J is TRBJ2-1 and V is TRBV5-8; 11 bases align to TRBD2. The CDR3 extends over 17 amino acids. Germline-derived CDR1 and CDR2 are SGHTS and YDEGEE. V shed 2 bases and J 5 bases; nucleotides not matched to a gene: 9. This chain's CDR3 is CASSLAIGTSGDNEQFF. CDR3 nucleotides: TGTGCCAGCAGCTTAGCTATAGGGACTAGCGGTGACAATGAGCAGTTCTTC.

Points on this clone: One junction end disagrees with the germline gene, perhaps due to a read error. Other DNA sequences from this sample encode an identical CDR3 as well. V usage is TRBV28 and J usage is TRBJ1-6, with 9 bases aligning to TRBD1. The germline CDR1 and CDR2 sequences are MDHEN and SYDVKM. The CDR3 is made up of 17 amino acids. CDR3 DNA: TGCGCCAGCAGTCGGACAGGGGAGCACCTTTTTAATTCACCCCTCCACTTT. It is translated as CASSRTGEHLFNSPLHF.

The rearrangement links TRBV7-2 to TRBJ1-2, with D perhaps matching TRBD1 (5 bases). The CDR3 sequence is 14 residues long. With 1 base removed from V and 7 bases from J, the gap between germline ends came to 13 bases. Germline V gives CDR1 SGHTA, CDR2 FQGNSA. Written as DNA, the CDR3 is TGTGCCAGCAGCTTAGGACGGACATTCTCTGGCTACACCTTC. Translating it yields CASSLGRTFSGYTF.

This chain uses TRBV5-1 with TRBJ2-3, with TRBD2 matching over 9 bases. The germline V gene has CDR1 SGHRS and CDR2 YFSETQ. Trimming removed 4 bases from V and 0 bases from J; junction bases left unmatched: 6. This CDR3 spans 16 amino acids. The CDR3 loop is CASSPTTSGSTDTQYF. The CDR3 DNA sequence: TGCGCCAGCAGCCCGACGACTAGCGGAAGCACAGATACGCAGTATTTT.

V gene TRBV18 combines with J gene TRBJ2-1; TRBD2 agrees at 15 bases. Germline V gives CDR1 KGHSH, CDR2 LQKENI. With 8 bases clipped from V and 9 bases from J, the junction kept 8 bases outside the gene matches. The CDR3 runs to 15 residues. CDR3 DNA: TGTGCCAGCACCCGGACTAGCGGGGGGGCCGGTGAGCAGTTCTTC. Its protein is CASTRTSGGAGEQFF.